These T cell receptor beta chains were read from a single sample in a study of vaccination effects on CD4 cells after COVID-19. Sequenced by immunoSEQ multiplex PCR; TCRdb stores in-frame clones only, minus some. The table has approximately 46,000 clones, around 70% seen once; the top ten hold roughly 8.7%. No antigen is known for these receptors. The sample in question was CD4+ T cells from PBMCs cultured without peptide, obtained before COVID-19 vaccination. These receptor sequences come from a human donor who had a prior SARS-CoV-2 infection. The conserved cysteine and the conserved F or W are not part of the CDR3 here. Fields, in order: J gene, V gene, D gene, CDR3 protein. A D gene is named only where the DNA matches it firmly.

J: TRBJ2-5
V: TRBV11-3
D: -
CDR3: ASSLMDLLEETQY

J: TRBJ1-4
V: TRBV7-9
D: TRBD1
CDR3: ASSRDRADEKLF

J: TRBJ1-6
V: TRBV10-3
D: -
CDR3: AIKGEMDSPLH

J: TRBJ2-5
V: TRBV9
D: -
CDR3: ASSVESGVLGETQY

J: TRBJ2-2
V: TRBV5-4
D: TRBD1
CDR3: ASELGGTGGRGELF

J: TRBJ2-1
V: TRBV10-3
D: -
CDR3: AISEFRGYNEQF

J: TRBJ1-3
V: TRBV4-1
D: -
CDR3: ASSQAARNTIY

J: TRBJ1-4
V: TRBV7-8
D: TRBD1
CDR3: ASNQGQGFEKLF

J: TRBJ2-7
V: TRBV18
D: TRBD1
CDR3: ASSPPDGTGSGEQY

J: TRBJ2-1
V: TRBV9
D: TRBD2
CDR3: ASSVVASGGLDEQF

J: TRBJ2-3
V: TRBV6-5
D: TRBD2
CDR3: ASSWTSGRTDTQY

J: TRBJ1-5
V: TRBV4-2
D: TRBD1
CDR3: ASSQGGTGDQPQH

J: TRBJ2-3
V: TRBV6-4
D: TRBD2
CDR3: ASSDSSSGGEVTQY

J: TRBJ1-2
V: TRBV10-3
D: -
CDR3: AISESRGDYGYT

J: TRBJ2-2
V: TRBV5-5
D: -
CDR3: ASSEGTANTGELF

J: TRBJ2-5
V: TRBV4-1
D: TRBD2
CDR3: ASSQAPFQLAGDPETQY

J: TRBJ1-2
V: TRBV3-1/TRBV3-2
D: TRBD1
CDR3: ASSARGQGAHGYT

J: TRBJ1-3
V: TRBV4-2
D: TRBD1
CDR3: ASSLLGQFDSGNTIY

J: TRBJ2-1
V: TRBV5-1
D: TRBD2
CDR3: ASSYGTSGTNEQF

J: TRBJ1-3
V: TRBV28
D: -
CDR3: ASSSLGLGGNTIY

J: TRBJ2-2
V: TRBV5-1
D: -
CDR3: ASSFRTDTGELF

J: TRBJ1-3
V: TRBV6-6
D: -
CDR3: ASSYSGGLSGNTIY

J: TRBJ2-1
V: TRBV27
D: -
CDR3: ASSRNTGEQF

J: TRBJ2-7
V: TRBV5-1
D: TRBD1
CDR3: ASAAQGAYEQY

J: TRBJ1-2
V: TRBV20-1
D: TRBD1
CDR3: SASEGQGDYGYT

J: TRBJ1-2
V: TRBV7-9
D: -
CDR3: ASSLASGSNYGYT

J: TRBJ2-5
V: TRBV7-3
D: TRBD2
CDR3: ASSSSGKAETQY

J: TRBJ2-4
V: TRBV10-3
D: -
CDR3: AIGRGAANVLAKNIQY

J: TRBJ2-3
V: TRBV4-3
D: TRBD2
CDR3: ASSHLAGRTDTQY

J: TRBJ2-3
V: TRBV5-1
D: -
CDR3: ASSLVPASTDTQY

J: TRBJ1-1
V: TRBV24-1
D: -
CDR3: ATRAGLWGNTEAF

J: TRBJ2-1
V: TRBV25-1
D: -
CDR3: ASRGGTLGEQF

J: TRBJ2-3
V: TRBV7-3
D: TRBD2
CDR3: ASSAGTSFDADTQY

J: TRBJ1-1
V: TRBV10-1
D: -
CDR3: ASSDGQTNTEAF

J: TRBJ2-5
V: TRBV5-4
D: TRBD1
CDR3: ASTSSPDRAETQY

J: TRBJ2-3
V: TRBV9
D: TRBD1
CDR3: ASSAGQGETDTQY

J: TRBJ1-5
V: TRBV6-6
D: -
CDR3: ASSPLAGGSNQPQH

J: TRBJ1-4
V: TRBV11-3
D: -
CDR3: ASSQGRREKLF

J: TRBJ2-5
V: TRBV5-4
D: TRBD2
CDR3: ASSLGGGLGETQY

J: TRBJ1-2
V: TRBV18
D: TRBD1
CDR3: ASSPPGQGRGYT